The T cell receptor (beta chain) described here comes from a study of regulatory T cells in long-lasting Graves disease. Study outcomes and limitations: Persistent Graves' cases showed lower TCR diversity than newly diagnosed cases.

The CDR3 extends over 15 amino acids. The V gene's germline CDR1 is DFQATT and CDR2 SNEGSKA (reference sequence). V lost 0 bases and J lost 3; bases outside the gene matches: 6. There are many counts of this clonotype. Its antigen is unknown. Time point given: newly diagnosed GD, antithyroid drugs for less than 3 months. From PBMCs, RNA was extracted and then used to make the TCR library. Clinicians diagnosed Graves' disease using American Thyroid Association guidelines. Arm-PCR of CDR3 regions and iRepertoire HTBI primers were used to build TCR beta libraries. TCRdb ran MiXCR on the multiplex PCR reads and lists one entry per CDR3 protein. The sample includes 300,000 to 400,000 distinct CDR3 sequences, over 15% seen only once; the top ten take about 32%. The data were also submitted as part of a second study, on T cells in Graves' hyperthyroidism and ophthalmopathy. That publication notes: The HTBI primer set drove a first-round RT-PCR of the TCR CDR3.

The input for sequencing was peripheral blood mononuclear cells (PBMCs), taken at new diagnosis, from a patient treated with antithyroid drugs. This sequence originates from a man in his forties or fifties with Graves disease. The chain joins TRBV20-1 to TRBJ2-7, with 9 bases lining up with TRBD1. The CDR3 here is CSARDRVTGGYEQYF. In DNA, the CDR3 is TGCAGTGCTAGAGATCGGGTGACAGGGGGCTACGAGCAGTACTTC.